These 16 T cell receptor beta chains were all obtained from the same sample, sequenced in a study of HIV-infected patients and healthy controls. Reverse transcription used around 540 ng RNA and constant-region primers for alpha and beta. Using multiplexing indices, alpha and beta chain libraries were generated apart by chain-specific third strand synthesis. TCRdb reanalysed the 5' RACE reads using MiXCR and keeps one entry per CDR3 protein. The table shows 13,000 to 15,000 distinct CDR3 sequences, with about 10% occurring only once. Whole blood was used without fractionation, so all unsorted peripheral T cells were included. The sequencing sample was made of blood. The receptors were gathered from an adult in good health.

This clonotype was seen at least ten times. The CDR3 region is CASSPGGLKPNEQFF. The CDR3 coding sequence is TGTGCCAGCAGCCCCGGGGGCCTCAAGCCGAATGAGCAGTTCTTC. The chain recombines TRBV7-3 with TRBJ2-1; D is possibly TRBD1 or TRBD2 (6 bases each). The CDR3 spans 15 residues. Germline V gene lookup returns CDR1 SGHTA and CDR2 FQGTGA. Trimming took 5 bases from V and 7 from J, leaving 18 bases between them. Based on the CDR3 plus reference TRBV7-3 and TRBJ2-1, the full variable domain is GAGVSQTPSNKVTEKGKYVELRCDPISGHTALYWYRQSLGQGPEFLIYFQGTGAADDSGLPNDRFFAVRPEGSVSTLKIQRTERGDSAVYLCASSPGGLKPNEQFFGPGTRLTVL.

This clonotype was seen at least ten times. The chain links TRBV30 to TRBJ1-6; 8 bases fit TRBD1. The CDR3 extends over 14 amino acids. Germline values: CDR1 GTSNPN, CDR2 SVGIG (reference sequence). V dropped 5 bases and J dropped 7; count of bases not matched to a gene: 7. The CDR3 DNA is TGTGCCTGGCAGGCGGGACAGGCCAATTCACCCCTCCACTTT. Amino acids: CAWQAGQANSPLHF.

This clonotype has more than one count but fewer than ten. V usage is TRBV4-3 and J usage is TRBJ2-1; D gene ambiguous. The germline CDR1 and CDR2 sequences are LGHNA and YSLEER. Trimming removed 4 bases at V and 6 bases at J, with 10 bases between. This CDR3 contains 13 residues. This chain's CDR3 is CASSREMSNEQFF. The CDR3 nucleotides are TGCGCCAGCAGCCGAGAGATGAGCAATGAGCAGTTCTTC.

This clonotype was observed at least ten times. The chain is built from TRBV18 and TRBJ1-2; D is possibly TRBD1 (5 bases). This CDR3 is built from 12 residues. Trimming stripped 5 bases from V and 13 bases from J, with 17 bases between. CDR1 is KGHSH and CDR2 is LQKENI in the germline V gene. In DNA form, the CDR3 reads TGTGCCAGCTCAGTCTCCGGGACGCCCTCCACCTTC. Translating gives CASSVSGTPSTF.

This clonotype is classed as medium-sized. The chain recombines TRBV5-5 with TRBJ2-1, with 8 nucleotides matching TRBD2. The trim removed 3 bases at V and 6 bases at J, leaving 11 bases unmatched. This CDR3 is 16 amino acids long. Germline CDR1 and CDR2: SGHKS and YYEKEE (reference sequence). The CDR3 DNA is TGTGCCAGCAGCTCCGATCTTCGACTAGCGCGCAATGAGCAGTTCTTC. The encoded protein is CASSSDLRLARNEQFF. Filled out from reference TRBV5-5 and TRBJ2-1, the complete variable domain reads DAGVTQSPTHLIKTRGQQVTLRCSPISGHKSVSWYQQVLGQGPQFIFQYYEKEERGRGNFPDRFSARQFPNYSSELNVNALLLGDSALYLCASSSDLRLARNEQFFGPGTRLTVL.

Within the sample, this clonotype is medium-sized (0.01 to 0.1%). This chain connects TRBV20-1 to TRBJ1-1; a weak D match, TRBD1 (6 bases). Trimming shortened V by 2 bases and J by 3 bases, and 13 bases separated the two germline ends. Germline V gene sequence: CDR1 DFQATT, CDR2 SNEGSKA (reference sequence). The CDR3 has 14 residues. The DNA for the CDR3 is TGCAGTGCTAGACAGGGGTTTATGTACACTGAAGCTTTCTTT. This translates into CSARQGFMYTEAFF.

This clonotype was seen ten or more times. The chain recombines TRBV5-4 with TRBJ2-3; D is possibly TRBD2 (5 bases). Trimming pared 4 bases from V and 4 bases from J, leaving 16 bases between. Germline-derived CDR1 and CDR2 are SGHNT and YYREEE (reference sequence). The CDR3 runs 15 residues. CDR3 region: CASSPPGTPSDTQYF. The CDR3 bases are TGTGCCAGCAGCCCCCCGGGAACTCCGTCAGATACGCAGTATTTT.

The table lists this clonotype with many counts. The chain employs TRBV6-5 and TRBJ2-2; no clear D. Germline V gene lookup returns CDR1 MNHEY and CDR2 SVGAGI. V shed 2 bases and J shed 6 bases, with 7 bases lying between them. The CDR3 sequence is 13 residues long. DNA for the CDR3: TGTGCCAGCAGTTACCCAGAGTCCGGGGAGCTGTTTTTT. This codes for CASSYPESGELFF.

This clonotype ranks as medium-sized. The V and J genes are TRBV7-8 and TRBJ2-7; TRBD2 is a possible D gene (6 bases). The V gene's germline CDR1 is SGHVS and CDR2 FQNEAQ. Deletions cut 3 bases from V and 2 bases from J, with 11 bases between. The CDR3 consists of 14 residues. The CDR3 protein is CASSFSGPPYEQYF. CDR3 nucleotide sequence: TGTGCCAGCAGCTTTAGCGGCCCTCCCTACGAGCAGTACTTC.

In its sample, this clonotype ranks as medium-sized. The rearrangement uses TRBV4-3 and TRBJ1-5; D ambiguous. Germline values: CDR1 LGHNA, CDR2 YSLEER. The CDR3 loop spans 14 amino acids. V was pared by 5 bases and J by 6 bases, with 14 bases between. This CDR3 is CASSLDGRSQPQHF. In nucleotides, the CDR3 is TGCGCCAGCAGCTTAGATGGGCGTTCTCAGCCCCAGCATTTT.

By sample fraction, this clonotype is medium-sized. The chain is built from TRBV27 and TRBJ1-5; the D gene is possibly TRBD1 (6 bases). Germline V gene lookup returns CDR1 MNHEY and CDR2 SMNVEV (reference sequence). The CDR3 runs 15 residues. V was cut by 2 bases and J by 4 bases, with 12 bases left in between. The CDR3 bases are TGTGCCAGCAGTTTAGAACAGGGAGGAAATCAGCCCCAGCATTTT. Its protein product is CASSLEQGGNQPQHF.

This clonotype was counted ten times or more. CDR3 loop: CASSYTERWPQHF. CDR3 nucleotide sequence: TGTGCCAGCAGCTATACAGAGCGGTGGCCCCAGCATTTT. This chain joins TRBV7-2 and TRBJ1-5; D is undetermined. Germline values: CDR1 SGHTA, CDR2 FQGNSA. CDR3 length equals 13 residues. The V and J ends lost 4 bases and 9 bases respectively, with 13 bases between them.

This chain uses TRBV27 with TRBJ2-3; D is undetermined. The CDR3 is made up of 12 amino acids. Trimming cost V 5 bases and J 2 bases, with 5 bases left between them. CDR1 and CDR2 (germline): MNHEY, SMNVEV (reference sequence). The CDR3 sequence is CASSPDTDTQYF. In nucleotides, the CDR3 is TGTGCCAGCAGTCCCGACACAGATACGCAGTATTTT.

Within the sample, this clonotype is medium-sized (0.01 to 0.1%). The chain uses TRBV2 and TRBJ2-5; 9 bases line up with TRBD1. This CDR3 has 13 amino acids. With 10 bases clipped from V and 5 bases from J, the junction kept 8 bases outside the gene matches. The germline gives CDR1 SNHLY, CDR2 FYNNEI. The CDR3 sequence is CATPQGARETQYF. Here the CDR3 DNA reads TGTGCCACACCACAGGGGGCGCGGGAGACCCAGTACTTC.

This clonotype has a count of ten or more. The chain carries TRBV25-1 and TRBJ2-7, with no clear D. This CDR3 is built from 12 residues. Trimming removed 7 bases at V and 2 bases at J, with 9 bases between. Germline CDR1 MGHDK, CDR2 SYGVNS. CDR3 loop: CASKAETYEQYF. CDR3 in DNA: TGTGCCAGCAAGGCGGAAACCTACGAGCAGTACTTC.

This clonotype was recorded at least ten times. This sequence joins TRBV20-1 and TRBJ2-3; D may be TRBD2 (5 bases). Trimming cost V 0 bases and J 3 bases, with 10 bases left between them. The V gene's germline CDR1 is DFQATT and CDR2 SNEGSKA (reference sequence). This CDR3 has 14 amino acids. In nucleotides, the CDR3 is TGCAGTGCTAGAGATCGGACGGGAACAGATACGCAGTATTTT. Protein product: CSARDRTGTDTQYF.